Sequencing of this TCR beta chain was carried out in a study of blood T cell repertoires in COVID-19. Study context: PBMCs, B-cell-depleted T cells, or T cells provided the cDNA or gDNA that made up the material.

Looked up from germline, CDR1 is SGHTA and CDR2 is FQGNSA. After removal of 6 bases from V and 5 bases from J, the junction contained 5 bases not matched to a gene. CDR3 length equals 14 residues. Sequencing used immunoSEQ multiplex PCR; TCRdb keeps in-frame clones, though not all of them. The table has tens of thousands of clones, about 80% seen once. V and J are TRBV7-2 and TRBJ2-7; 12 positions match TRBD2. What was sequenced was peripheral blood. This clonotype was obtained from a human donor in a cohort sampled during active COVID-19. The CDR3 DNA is TGTGCCAGCAGAGGACTAGCGGGGATAAACGAGCAGTACTTC. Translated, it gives CASRGLAGINEQYF.